This entry features one T cell receptor beta chain sequence. Per the germline V gene, CDR1 is SGHNT and CDR2 is YYREEE (reference sequence). This CDR3 contains 16 residues. Unmatched junction bases numbered 11, after V lost 0 bases and J lost 5 bases. This table comes from immunoSEQ multiplex PCR, and its TCRdb copy is limited to in-frame clones, with some not included. The top ten hold 12% of the sample, which has a few hundred thousand clones, around 90% seen once. This sample stems from a study of blood T cell repertoires in COVID-19. This TCR derives from a woman aged 18-29 years who had recovered from COVID-19. The specimen was peripheral blood. V usage is TRBV5-4 and J usage is TRBJ2-7; 7 bases agree with TRBD2. CDR3 bases: TGTGCCAGCAGCTTGGTGTCCCCGGGCGGGGGTGACGAGCAGTACTTC. Encoded protein: CASSLVSPGGGDEQYF. The full variable domain, rest sourced from reference TRBV5-4 and TRBJ2-7, is ETGVTQSPTHLIKTRGQQVTLRCSSQSGHNTVSWYQQALGQGPQFIFQYYREEENGRGNFPPRFSGLQFPNYSSELNVNALELDDSALYLCASSLVSPGGGDEQYFGPGTRLTVT.